The 18 T cell receptor beta chains below were found in one sample sequenced in a study of blood T cell repertoires in COVID-19. Repertoires were generated with immunoSEQ multiplex PCR, while TCRdb's copy carries only in-frame clones and drops some. The sample has some 150,000 clones; 70% to 90% are singletons. Sequencing was carried out using peripheral blood. The receptors originated from a woman in her sixties or seventies with COVID-19, enrolled during active disease.

The chain couples TRBV30 to TRBJ1-2; TRBD1 matches at 7 bases. CDR3 length: 15 amino acids. Germline-derived CDR1 and CDR2 are GTSNPN and SVGIG (reference sequence). With V trimmed by 6 bases and J by 0 bases, 10 bases remained unmatched. The CDR3 coding sequence is TGTGCCTGCGCTGGGGACAGACAATCTAACTATGGCTACACCTTC. It is translated as CACAGDRQSNYGYTF.

CDR3: CASEGAGELFF. The CDR3 DNA is TGTGCCAGCGAGGGGGCCGGGGAGCTGTTTTTT. This chain uses TRBV2 with TRBJ2-2; TRBD1 might be the D (6 bases). This CDR3 is 11 amino acids long. The germline CDR1 and CDR2 sequences are SNHLY and FYNNEI. The germline V and J ends were trimmed by 8 bases and 6 bases, with 7 bases remaining between them.

The chain has TRBV5-6 and TRBJ1-4; TRBD1 agrees at 9 bases. The trim removed 4 bases at V and 7 bases at J, leaving 8 bases unmatched. The CDR3 is 15 residues long. Germline V gives CDR1 SGHDT, CDR2 YYEEEE. The CDR3 region is CASSDTGGDGEKLFF. CDR3 nucleotides: TGTGCCAGCAGCGACACAGGGGGCGACGGTGAAAAACTGTTTTTT.

The chain recombines TRBV18 with TRBJ2-1, with 11 bases identical to TRBD2. Losses at the gene ends were 6 bases for V and 4 bases for J; bases not matched to a gene: 17. In germline, CDR1 is KGHSH, CDR2 LQKENI. The CDR3 runs 19 residues. This chain's CDR3 is CASSPGTSGPVKGYNEQFF. The DNA for the CDR3 is TGTGCCAGCTCGCCTGGGACTAGCGGTCCCGTCAAGGGTTACAATGAGCAGTTCTTC.

The chain is built from TRBV6-5 and TRBJ1-5; 8 nucleotides align to TRBD1. This CDR3 contains 15 residues. Germline V lookup: CDR1 MNHEY, CDR2 SVGAGI. V lost 2 bases and J lost 4; bases outside the gene matches: 4. As DNA, the CDR3 is TGTGCCAGCAGTTACACCGGACAGGGTAATCAGCCCCAGCATTTT. Residues: CASSYTGQGNQPQHF.

The chain has TRBV19 and TRBJ1-2; unclear D gene. V was clipped by 7 bases and J by 4 bases, with 19 bases between them. The CDR3 covers 15 residues. Germline V gene data show CDR1 as LNHDA and CDR2 as SQIVND (reference sequence). This CDR3 is CASTLDTPELYGYTF. The CDR3 nucleotides are TGTGCCAGTACCCTAGATACCCCGGAACTCTATGGCTACACCTTC.

This clone was observed a single time. J is TRBJ2-3 and V is TRBV18; 9 bases agree with TRBD2. The CDR3 consists of 16 residues. Germline V gene sequence: CDR1 KGHSH, CDR2 LQKENI. The V and J ends lost 3 bases and 11 bases, in that order; junction bases with no gene match: 15. The CDR3 DNA follows: TGTGCCAGCTCACCGTCTCGGGCTAGCGGGGTCCGAGGGCAGTATTTT. It is translated as CASSPSRASGVRGQYF. The whole variable domain, filled in from reference TRBV18 and TRBJ2-3, reads NAGVMQNPRHLVRRRGQEARLRCSPMKGHSHVYWYRQLPEEGLKFMVYLQKENIIDESGMPKERFSAEFPKEGPSILRIQQVVRGDSAAYFCASSPSRASGVRGQYFGPGTRLTVL.

This sequence joins TRBV18 and TRBJ1-2; D is unclear. Trimming took off 3 bases at V and 8 bases at J, with 19 bases between the two ends. Per germline, CDR1 KGHSH and CDR2 LQKENI. The CDR3 consists of 15 residues. The CDR3 spells CASSPTRGVGSGYTF. CDR3 bases: TGTGCCAGCTCACCTACCCGGGGAGTTGGGAGCGGCTACACCTTC.

This clone was recorded a few times. This chain's CDR3 is CASSLTVDSRVSSYNEQFF. The DNA for the CDR3 is TGTGCCAGCAGCCTGACCGTGGACTCCCGGGTTAGCTCCTACAATGAGCAGTTCTTC. The chain employs TRBV11-2 and TRBJ2-1, with a possible D match to TRBD2 (5 bases). Trimming shortened V by 5 bases and J by 0 bases, and 23 bases separated the two germline ends. This CDR3 comprises 19 residues. The germline gives CDR1 SGHAT, CDR2 FQNNGV.

This rearrangement joins TRBV7-7 to TRBJ1-2; possible D gene TRBD1, 6 bases. Germline values: CDR1 SSHAT, CDR2 FNYEAQ (reference sequence). This CDR3 is 17 amino acids long. V lost 3 bases and J 6 bases, leaving 23 bases between the germline ends. The CDR3 nucleotides read TGTGCCAGCAGCTTCCCCAGAGGTTCAGGGGTTGAGGATGGCTACACCTTC. It yields the protein CASSFPRGSGVEDGYTF. Full variable domain (missing parts from reference TRBV7-7 and TRBJ1-2): GAGVSQSPRYKVTKRGQDVTLRCDPISSHATLYWYQQALGQGPEFLTYFNYEAQPDKSGLPSDRFSAERPEGSISTLTIQRTEQRDSAMYRCASSFPRGSGVEDGYTFGSGTRLTVV.

V gene TRBV9 combines with J gene TRBJ1-5, with 8 bases fitting TRBD1. Germline assignment: CDR1 SGDLS and CDR2 YYNGEE. CDR3 size: 15 residues. Germline trimming cut 3 bases from V and 5 bases from J; bases unmatched to any gene: 7. This chain's CDR3 is CASSADDRGYQPQHF. The CDR3 DNA reads as TGTGCCAGCAGCGCAGACGACAGGGGATATCAGCCCCAGCATTTT.

The CDR3 bases are TGCAGTGCTTCGGGGGAATCTGAGCAGTTCTTC. Residues: CSASGESEQFF. The chain uses TRBV20-1 and TRBJ2-1; possibly TRBD2 for D (6 bases). Germline loops: CDR1 DFQATT, CDR2 SNEGSKA (reference sequence). Trimming took 5 bases from V and 9 from J, leaving 11 bases between them. CDR3 length: 11 amino acids.

This clone has more than one count but fewer than ten. J is TRBJ2-5 and V is TRBV24-1; D may be TRBD2 (7 bases). The V end was cut by 1 base, the J end by 2 bases, with 10 bases between. Germline CDR1 reads KGHDR; CDR2 reads SFDVKD. CDR3 size: 15 residues. The CDR3 protein is CATSDLGGDQETQYF. The CDR3, as DNA: TGTGCCACCAGTGATTTAGGGGGGGATCAAGAGACCCAGTACTTC.

The chain links TRBV19 to TRBJ1-5; D call uncertain. The V and J ends lost 1 base and 0 bases respectively, with 10 bases between them. CDR3 length equals 16 residues. Looked up from germline, CDR1 is LNHDA and CDR2 is SQIVND (reference sequence). Here the CDR3 DNA reads TGTGCCAGTAGTATAGGAGGGCCCGATAGCAATCAGCCCCAGCATTTT. This sequence encodes CASSIGGPDSNQPQHF.

This clone has a single count. The chain has TRBV19 and TRBJ1-1; D is uncertain. Between the trimmed V and J ends, which lost 1 base and 5 bases, there was a span of 11 bases. This CDR3 has 14 residues. Germline CDR1 reads LNHDA; CDR2 reads SQIVND (reference sequence). CDR3 sequence reads: CASSIVAGWTEAFF. CDR3 nucleotides: TGTGCCAGTAGTATAGTAGCTGGATGGACTGAAGCTTTCTTT.

This clone occurred once. The chain joins TRBV19 to TRBJ2-7; D possibly corresponds to TRBD2 (5 bases). The V gene lost 1 base and the J gene lost 3 bases, with 16 bases spanning the gap. The CDR3 covers 16 residues. Germline values: CDR1 LNHDA, CDR2 SQIVND (reference sequence). The CDR3 DNA reads as TGTGCCAGTAGTATAGGGGTCGGAAGGGAGAACTACGAGCAGTACTTC. The encoded protein is CASSIGVGRENYEQYF. Variable domain in full (rest from reference TRBV19 and TRBJ2-7): DGGITQSPKYLFRKEGQNVTLSCEQNLNHDAMYWYRQDPGQGLRLIYYSQIVNDFQKGDIAEGYSVSREKKESFPLTVTSAQKNPTAFYLCASSIGVGRENYEQYFGPGTRLTVT.

The genes are TRBV27 and TRBJ1-5, with D unclear. The V gene lost 1 base and the J gene lost 2 bases, with 15 bases spanning the gap. Per germline, CDR1 MNHEY and CDR2 SMNVEV (reference sequence). This CDR3 spans 17 amino acids. The CDR3, as DNA: TGTGCCAGCAGTTTATATGGCCCGGACTGGGGCAATCAGCCCCAGCATTTT. It specifies CASSLYGPDWGNQPQHF.

This chain links TRBV6-1 with TRBJ2-5; perhaps TRBD2 as D (5 bases). The CDR3 sequence is 14 residues long. V shed 1 base and J shed 9 bases, with 15 bases lying between them. CDR1 is MNHNS and CDR2 is SASEGT in the germline V gene. This CDR3 reads CASSEVPSSVAQYF. The CDR3 DNA is TGTGCCAGCAGTGAAGTTCCTAGCTCGGTGGCCCAGTACTTC.